This TCR beta chain was sequenced during a study of blood T cells in healthy people across ages. General study results and limits: There was no known CMV status for donors, so expanded clonotype changes were possibly confounded. A greater number of naive CD4+ cells and higher diversity distinguished long-lived donors from aged donors. Per-million-T-cell TCR beta diversity fell roughly linearly with age.

Points on this clonotype: Its antigen is undetermined.

Primers used in a second PCR of roughly 6 to 11 cycles were a sample-barcoded 5' primer and a J-beta primer mix. Tags on each cDNA molecule came from a template-switch adaptor with 12 random nucleotides. One entry per CDR3 protein, called by TCRdb with MiXCR from the 5' RACE reads. The table has roughly 800,000 distinct CDR3 sequences, 30% to 45% seen once. CDR1 is LGHNA, CDR2 YSLEER, per germline. Trimming removed 1 base from V and 1 base from J, with 10 bases in between. The CDR3 runs 16 residues. The J gene is TRBJ2-2, the V gene TRBV4-3, with D possibly matching TRBD2 (6 bases). The receptor comes from a man between 18 and 35 years old in good health. Sequencing was done on a sample of blood. CDR3 residues: CASSQGRGMNTGELFF. CDR3 nucleotides: TGCGCCAGCAGCCAAGGGCGGGGCATGAACACCGGGGAGCTGTTTTTT.